This passage covers 25 T cell receptor beta chains from one sample sequenced in a study of beta chain features in type 1 diabetes. TCRB transcripts that were expressed got sequenced, as all of the isolated RNA had been reverse transcribed. Sequencing used immunoSEQ multiplex PCR; TCRdb keeps in-frame clones, though not all of them. This sample has a few hundred thousand clones, with approximately 16% found just once. The sequenced sample was naive CD4+ T cells from blood. The receptors were gathered from a woman between 18 and 30 years old in good health.

The V call is TRBV7-2, the J call TRBJ2-2, with 9 bases matching TRBD1. There are 15 residues in the CDR3. Trimming cost V 6 bases and J 2 bases; bases outside gene matches: 4. The V gene's germline CDR1 is SGHTA and CDR2 FQGNSA. CDR3 in DNA: TGTGCCAGCAGGAGGACAGGGGCTAACACCGGGGAGCTGTTTTTT. This codes for CASRRTGANTGELFF. The full variable domain, rest sourced from reference TRBV7-2 and TRBJ2-2, is GAGVSQSPSNKVTEKGKDVELRCDPISGHTALYWYRQSLGQGLEFLIYFQGNSAPDKSGLPSDRFSAERTGGSVSTLTIQRTQQEDSAVYLCASRRTGANTGELFFGEGSRLTVL.

Comment on this clone: This sample includes further DNA sequences coding for the same CDR3. This chain joins TRBV30 and TRBJ1-1, with D uncertain. CDR1 and CDR2 from the germline V gene are GTSNPN and SVGIG (reference sequence). The length of the CDR3 is 13 residues. V was trimmed by 0 bases and J by 0 bases, leaving 5 bases between them. As DNA, the CDR3 is TGTGCCTGGAGTGTACGGTTGAACACTGAAGCTTTCTTT. Its translation: CAWSVRLNTEAFF.

This sequence joins TRBV29-1 and TRBJ1-4; D is ambiguous. Per the germline V gene, CDR1 is SQVTM and CDR2 is ANQGSEA. V lost 4 bases, J lost 11 bases, and 11 bases lay in between. The length of the CDR3 is 11 residues. CDR3 DNA: TGCAGCGTTGTAGGCCCGGGGAAACTGTTTTTT. Amino acids: CSVVGPGKLFF.

This clone turned up a few times. V and J are TRBV5-1 and TRBJ1-5; TRBD1 matches 7 bases. Trimming took 4 bases from V and 0 from J; bases not matched to a gene: 4. Germline V gene sequence: CDR1 SGHRS, CDR2 YFSETQ. The CDR3 has 15 amino acids. The CDR3 bases are TGCGCCAGCAGCCCTCAGGGGGGTAGCAATCAGCCCCAGCATTTT. Protein sequence: CASSPQGGSNQPQHF.

This rearrangement joins TRBV30 to TRBJ2-3; 7 bases fit TRBD2. The CDR3 extends over 13 amino acids. Germline V CDR1 and CDR2: GTSNPN, SVGIG (reference sequence). Germline trimming cut 8 bases from V and 0 bases from J; bases unmatched to any gene: 5. CDR3 region: CARGSGSTDTQYF. CDR3 nucleotides: TGTGCCCGGGGTAGCGGGAGCACAGATACGCAGTATTTT. Full variable domain (remainder filled in from reference TRBV30 and TRBJ2-3): SQTIHQWPATLVQPVGSPLSLECTVEGTSNPNLYWYRQAAGRGLQLLFYSVGIGQISSEVPQNLSASRPQDRQFILSSKKLLLSDSGFYLCARGSGSTDTQYFGPGTRLTVL.

This clone was seen a handful of times. This chain links TRBV27 with TRBJ2-6; D remains unclear. CDR3 length equals 15 residues. The V and J ends lost 5 bases and 2 bases respectively, with 10 bases between them. Per the germline V gene, CDR1 is MNHEY and CDR2 is SMNVEV (reference sequence). CDR3 coding DNA: TGTGCCAGCAGTCCCCCCTTAACTGGGGCCAACGTCCTGACTTTC. Its translation is CASSPPLTGANVLTF.

This chain connects TRBV9 to TRBJ2-7; 9 positions match TRBD2. The CDR3 totals 14 residues. The J segment lost 0 bases and the V segment lost 4 bases, leaving 2 bases of the junction unmatched. CDR1 SGDLS and CDR2 YYNGEE come from the germline V gene. Written as DNA, the CDR3 is TGTGCCAGCAGCAAGACTAGCGGCTCCTACGAGCAGTACTTC. Amino acid sequence: CASSKTSGSYEQYF.

This clone came up a few times. This chain links TRBV27 with TRBJ2-1; D ambiguous. In germline, CDR1 is MNHEY, CDR2 SMNVEV (reference sequence). The ends were cut back, 3 bases at V and 6 bases at J, with 18 bases in the middle. The CDR3 runs to 16 residues. The CDR3 is CASSLVPTLEVNEQFF. For the CDR3, the DNA is TGTGCCAGCAGTTTGGTACCAACCCTAGAAGTCAATGAGCAGTTCTTC.

This clone was observed a handful of times. V gene TRBV30 combines with J gene TRBJ2-1; 12 bases line up with TRBD2. The germline V gene has CDR1 GTSNPN and CDR2 SVGIG (reference sequence). Trimming cost V 6 bases and J 12 bases; bases outside gene matches: 12. This CDR3 is 14 amino acids long. CDR3 sequence (DNA): TGTGCCTGTACGGGACTAGCGGGTTTATACGGGCAGTTCTTC. Translating gives CACTGLAGLYGQFF.

This clone was detected only a few times. This chain joins TRBV11-2 and TRBJ2-7, with 8 positions matching TRBD2. The CDR3 extends over 16 amino acids. The V gene's germline CDR1 is SGHAT and CDR2 FQNNGV. V lost 5 bases to trimming and J lost 0 bases; unmatched junction nucleotides: 9. CDR3 loop: CASSATSGLSSYEQYF. CDR3 sequence (DNA): TGTGCCAGCAGCGCTACTAGCGGCCTTAGCTCCTACGAGCAGTACTTC.

In nucleotides, the CDR3 is TGCGCCAGCAGCTGGACAGTCGTCGAGACCCAGTACTTC. It yields the protein CASSWTVVETQYF. The chain joins TRBV5-1 to TRBJ2-5; D is perhaps TRBD1 (6 bases). V was trimmed by 3 bases and J by 5 bases, leaving 11 bases between them. The CDR3 extends over 13 amino acids. From germline, CDR1 is SGHRS and CDR2 YFSETQ.

The chain employs TRBV28 and TRBJ2-1; 10 bases match TRBD2. The CDR3 is 17 amino acids. Germline trimming cut 2 bases from V and 6 bases from J; bases unmatched to any gene: 10. Germline loops: CDR1 MDHEN, CDR2 SYDVKM. CDR3 DNA sequence: TGTGCCAGCAGTTTACTCGGTCTAGCGGGAGCCCGCAATGAGCAGTTCTTC. Translation gives CASSLLGLAGARNEQFF.

This chain uses TRBV29-1 with TRBJ1-1, with D tentatively TRBD1 (6 bases). The V and J ends lost 2 bases and 0 bases respectively, with 13 bases between them. This CDR3 contains 15 residues. CDR1 and CDR2 (germline): SQVTM, ANQGSEA. CDR3 DNA: TGCAGCGTTGAACCGATCTCAGGGGTGAACACTGAAGCTTTCTTT. Its translation is CSVEPISGVNTEAFF.

This clone was counted only a few times. This sequence joins TRBV4-1 and TRBJ1-2, with unresolved D. The germline V gene encodes CDR1 MGHRA and CDR2 YSYEKL. The CDR3 length is 13 residues. V gave up 4 bases and J gave up 8 bases, with 14 bases separating them. The CDR3 nucleotides are TGCGCCAGCAGCCCGGGGTTCGGGAGGGGCTACACCTTC. It encodes CASSPGFGRGYTF.

The chain is built from TRBV9 and TRBJ1-2; D possibly corresponds to TRBD1 (6 bases). The CDR3 consists of 17 residues. The V end was cut by 3 bases, the J end by 0 bases, with 18 bases between. Germline-derived CDR1 and CDR2 are SGDLS and YYNGEE. The CDR3, as DNA: TGTGCCAGCAGCGCCGGGACAACAAGCCGGACTAACTATGGCTACACCTTC. Translation gives CASSAGTTSRTNYGYTF.

The chain employs TRBV4-1 and TRBJ2-6; 13 bases line up with TRBD2. The ends lost 4 bases at V and 1 base at J; junction bases unmatched: 4. This CDR3 is 18 amino acids long. Germline CDR1 is MGHRA and CDR2 is YSYEKL. The CDR3 sequence is CASSPGLAGESGANVLTF. The CDR3 nucleotides read TGCGCCAGCAGCCCCGGACTAGCGGGAGAGTCTGGGGCCAACGTCCTGACTTTC.

This clone has only a few counts. This chain joins TRBV29-1 and TRBJ1-2, with D hard to call. There are 11 residues in the CDR3. CDR1 is SQVTM and CDR2 is ANQGSEA in the germline V gene. V was trimmed by 3 bases and J by 2 bases, leaving 4 bases between them. The CDR3 loop is CSVDQNYGYTF. CDR3 bases: TGCAGCGTTGACCAGAACTATGGCTACACCTTC.

This clone was detected only a few times. This chain uses TRBV4-3 with TRBJ2-5, with D tentatively TRBD1 (5 bases). Between the trimmed V and J ends, which lost 0 bases and 4 bases, there was a span of 15 bases. The CDR3 sequence is 16 residues long. Looked up from germline, CDR1 is LGHNA and CDR2 is YSLEER. This CDR3 reads CASSQEPYRSRETQYF. The CDR3 nucleotides read TGCGCCAGCAGCCAAGAGCCGTACAGGAGCAGAGAGACCCAGTACTTC.

This rearrangement joins TRBV11-2 to TRBJ2-5, with a tentative D call TRBD2 (5 bases). V lost 1 base to trimming and J lost 5 bases, with 14 bases between them. Germline CDR1 and CDR2: SGHAT and FQNNGV. The CDR3 sequence is 15 residues long. The CDR3 DNA sequence: TGTGCCAGCAGCTTAGGACCCCTAGCTGGTGAGACCCAGTACTTC. The encoded protein is CASSLGPLAGETQYF.

This clone has just a few counts. This chain links TRBV29-1 with TRBJ2-3; possible D gene TRBD1, 5 bases. V gave up 4 bases and J gave up 0 bases, with 14 bases separating them. This CDR3 comprises 15 residues. Germline CDR1 SQVTM, CDR2 ANQGSEA. The CDR3 loop is CSVGGYSSSTDTQYF. For the CDR3, the DNA is TGCAGCGTTGGGGGCTACAGTTCCAGCACAGATACGCAGTATTTT.

V usage is TRBV7-6 and J usage is TRBJ2-2; the D is unclear. The CDR3 is 13 amino acids. The germline CDR1 and CDR2 sequences are SGHVS and FNYEAQ. The V end was cut by 5 bases, the J end by 1 base, with 5 bases between. The CDR3 DNA reads TGTGCCAGCAGCAAACTGAACACCGGGGAGCTGTTTTTT. As protein: CASSKLNTGELFF.

This clone turned up a few times. This sequence joins TRBV7-9 and TRBJ2-2; D unresolved. The CDR3 is 16 residues long. Germline CDR1 reads SEHNR; CDR2 reads FQNEAQ (reference sequence). Deletions cut 4 bases from V and 3 bases from J, with 15 bases between. In nucleotides, the CDR3 is TGTGCCAGCAGCTCACCTTCCAGAGGTCACACCGGGGAGCTGTTTTTT. Its translation is CASSSPSRGHTGELFF.

The chain employs TRBV4-2 and TRBJ2-3, with D possibly being TRBD2 (6 bases). Trimming removed 4 bases from V and 2 bases from J, with 28 bases in between. The CDR3 length is 20 residues. The germline V gene has CDR1 LGHNA and CDR2 YNFKEQ. The CDR3 here is CASSPLSHLGSFGHTDTQYF. The CDR3 DNA follows: TGTGCCAGCAGCCCACTTTCTCATCTCGGGAGTTTTGGGCACACAGATACGCAGTATTTT.

This chain uses TRBV10-3 with TRBJ2-3; no definite D call. Germline loops: CDR1 ENHRY, CDR2 SYGVKD. The ends were cut back, 3 bases at V and 2 bases at J, with 3 bases in the middle. This CDR3 spans 12 amino acids. CDR3 in DNA: TGTGCCATCAGTGATTACACAGATACGCAGTATTTT. It is translated as CAISDYTDTQYF.

The chain is built from TRBV20-1 and TRBJ2-7; the D is unclear. The CDR3 extends over 11 amino acids. Trimming removed 8 bases from V and 5 bases from J, with 13 bases in between. Germline values: CDR1 DFQATT, CDR2 SNEGSKA (reference sequence). This chain's CDR3 is CSSSGVNEQYF. CDR3 DNA sequence: TGCAGTTCTTCTGGAGTAAACGAGCAGTACTTC.